A selection of T cell receptor beta chains follows, all from one sample in a study of CD8 T cells in Susac syndrome. TCRdb reprocessed the immunoSEQ multiplex PCR reads via MiXCR and lists one record per CDR3 protein. Among 250,000 to 300,000 distinct CDR3 sequences listed, approximately 85% were seen once. Sequencing was carried out using CD8+ T cells from PBMCs. All receptors derive from a human donor with multiple sclerosis. The CDR3 runs from the conserved cysteine through the conserved F or W. The D gene is left open where the match is weak. The listing skips clone size in some rows; elsewhere it reads once, few, many or a size class.

TRBJ1-4 | TRBV30 | . | . | CAWSLIGEPGRREKLFF | TGTGCCTGGAGTCTGATAGGTGAACCGGGACGGAGAGAAAAACTGTTTTTT
TRBJ2-1 | TRBV20-1 | . | . | CSASSIGPVVEQFF | TGCAGTGCTAGTAGTATCGGGCCGGTTGTTGAGCAGTTCTTC
TRBJ1-5 | TRBV6-1 | . | TRBD1 | CASSEDWDRGHQPQHF | TGTGCCAGCAGTGAGGATTGGGACAGGGGGCATCAGCCCCAGCATTTT
TRBJ1-4 | TRBV13 | . | TRBD1 | CASSGRTGVEKLFF | TGTGCCAGCAGCGGGCGGACAGGAGTCGAAAAACTGTTTTTT
TRBJ2-7 | TRBV15 | . | TRBD2 | CATSRGERGARSYEQYF | TGTGCCACCAGCAGAGGTGAGCGGGGGGCCCGATCCTACGAGCAGTACTTC
TRBJ1-3 | TRBV12-3/TRBV12-4 | . | . | CASSLRGGNTIYF | TGTGCCAGCAGTTTGAGGGGAGGAAACACCATATATTTT
TRBJ2-7 | TRBV20-1 | . | TRBD2 | CSAKGLAGEYEQYF | TGCAGTGCTAAGGGACTAGCGGGAGAATACGAGCAGTACTTC
TRBJ2-7 | TRBV28 | . | . | CASSLGWGDYEQYF | TGTGCCAGCAGTTTAGGTTGGGGGGACTACGAGCAGTACTTC
TRBJ2-7 | TRBV13 | . | TRBD2 | CASSFGRLASRYEQYF | TGTGCCAGCAGCTTTGGACGACTAGCCTCCCGCTACGAGCAGTACTTC
TRBJ1-2 | TRBV6-5 | . | . | CASSFSTGDGRYGYTF | TGTGCCAGCAGTTTCAGCACCGGGGACGGGCGGTATGGCTACACCTTC
TRBJ2-7 | TRBV28 | . | TRBD2 | CASSFGPGLADSYEQYF | TGTGCCAGCAGTTTCGGTCCGGGACTAGCCGACTCCTACGAGCAGTACTTC
TRBJ1-1 | TRBV28 | . | . | CASIMTGSNTEAFF | TGTGCCAGCATCATGACAGGATCGAACACTGAAGCTTTCTTT
TRBJ1-1 | TRBV30 | . | . | CAWIGKEHLNTEAFF | TGTGCCTGGATAGGTAAAGAGCACCTGAACACTGAAGCTTTCTTT
TRBJ2-1 | TRBV6-5 | few | TRBD2 | CASSHEAGGGNEQFF | TGTGCCAGCAGTCACGAAGCGGGAGGAGGGAATGAGCAGTTCTTC
TRBJ2-1 | TRBV28 | . | TRBD2 | CASSSRLAGESDEQFF | TGTGCCAGCAGTTCCCGGCTAGCGGGAGAATCGGATGAGCAGTTCTTC
TRBJ1-2 | TRBV5-6 | . | . | CASSALTANYGYTF | TGTGCCAGCAGCGCTTTGACAGCTAACTATGGCTACACCTTC
TRBJ2-1 | TRBV4-3 | . | TRBD1 | CASSQVDAGGAYNEQFF | TGCGCCAGCAGCCAAGTGGATGCAGGGGGCGCGTACAATGAGCAGTTCTTC
TRBJ2-7 | TRBV9 | . | TRBD1 | CASSAGPGTAYEQYF | TGTGCCAGCAGCGCCGGGCCCGGGACAGCCTACGAGCAGTACTTC
TRBJ2-3 | TRBV10-3 | . | . | CAITDSYRDTQYF | TGTGCCATCACCGATAGCTACAGAGATACGCAGTATTTT
TRBJ2-5 | TRBV7-2 | . | . | CASSLAGIETQYF | TGTGCCAGCAGCTTAGCGGGAATTGAAACCCAGTACTTC
TRBJ1-2 | TRBV14 | . | TRBD1 | CASSHKMEGRQGWNGYTF | TGTGCCAGCAGTCACAAGATGGAAGGCAGACAGGGTTGGAATGGCTACACCTTC
TRBJ2-3 | TRBV13 | few | . | CASSAPGVTDTQYF | TGTGCCAGCAGCGCACCGGGGGTGACAGATACGCAGTATTTT
TRBJ2-5 | TRBV20-1 | . | . | CSAIGYGSQETQYF | TGCAGTGCTATAGGATACGGGAGTCAAGAGACCCAGTACTTC
TRBJ2-3 | TRBV7-2 | . | TRBD1 | CASSLRQGTYSTDTQYF | TGTGCCAGCAGCCTCCGACAGGGTACCTATAGCACAGATACGCAGTATTTT
TRBJ2-4 | TRBV5-5 | once | . | CASGHGRWLPKNIQYF | TGTGCCAGCGGACACGGTCGGTGGCTACCCAAAAACATTCAGTACTTC
TRBJ2-4 | TRBV6-2/TRBV6-3 | . | TRBD2 | CASTFLGGKNIQYF | TGTGCCAGCACCTTTCTCGGGGGGAAGAACATTCAGTACTTC
TRBJ1-2 | TRBV2 | . | . | CASSENSAAGYTF | TGTGCCAGCAGCGAAAACAGTGCGGCCGGCTACACCTTC
TRBJ2-1 | TRBV19 | few | . | CASSGSSYNEQFF | TGTGCCAGTAGTGGCTCTTCCTACAATGAGCAGTTCTTC
TRBJ2-1 | TRBV6-2/TRBV6-3 | . | . | CASSYGVSPVNEQFF | TGTGCCAGCAGTTACGGGGTTTCCCCTGTGAATGAGCAGTTCTTC
TRBJ2-7 | TRBV2 | . | TRBD2 | CASKFLTSGSDEQYF | TGTGCCAGCAAGTTCCTAACTAGCGGGAGTGACGAGCAGTACTTC
TRBJ2-1 | TRBV20-1 | . | . | CSASYRVRSEQFF | TGCAGTGCTAGTTATCGGGTCCGGAGTGAGCAGTTCTTC
TRBJ2-6 | TRBV10-3 | . | TRBD1 | CAISEDRGSSGANVLTF | TGTGCCATCAGTGAAGACAGGGGGAGTTCTGGGGCCAACGTCCTGACTTTC
TRBJ2-7 | TRBV27 | once | TRBD2 | CASSPLAGGPHEQYF | TGTGCCAGCAGTCCCCTAGCGGGAGGGCCGCACGAGCAGTACTTC
TRBJ1-5 | TRBV28 | . | TRBD1 | CASQNRGNQPQHF | TGTGCCTCACAAAACAGGGGAAATCAGCCCCAGCATTTT
TRBJ2-1 | TRBV9 | . | TRBD2 | CASGWFGTSEYNEQFF | TGTGCCAGCGGTTGGTTCGGGACTAGCGAGTACAATGAGCAGTTCTTC
TRBJ2-1 | TRBV2 | . | . | CASWDHSSYNEQFF | TGTGCCAGTTGGGACCATAGCTCCTACAATGAGCAGTTCTTC
TRBJ2-5 | TRBV28 | . | TRBD1 | CASSLLDRVYQETQYF | TGTGCCAGCAGTTTGCTGGACAGGGTGTACCAAGAGACCCAGTACTTC
TRBJ2-7 | TRBV5-1 | . | . | CASSPLPAHYEQYF | TGCGCCAGCTCCCCCTTACCGGCCCACTACGAGCAGTACTTC
TRBJ2-5 | TRBV4-3 | . | . | CASSQRSRSQETQYF | TGCGCCAGCAGCCAAAGGTCTAGGAGCCAAGAGACCCAGTACTTC
TRBJ1-2 | TRBV3-1 | . | . | CASSLSGTPVYGYTF | TGTGCCAGCAGCCTATCCGGGACGCCAGTCTATGGCTACACCTTC
TRBJ2-5 | TRBV25-1 | . | . | CASVRSGAIQETQYF | TGTGCCAGCGTCCGGAGTGGGGCGATACAAGAGACCCAGTACTTC